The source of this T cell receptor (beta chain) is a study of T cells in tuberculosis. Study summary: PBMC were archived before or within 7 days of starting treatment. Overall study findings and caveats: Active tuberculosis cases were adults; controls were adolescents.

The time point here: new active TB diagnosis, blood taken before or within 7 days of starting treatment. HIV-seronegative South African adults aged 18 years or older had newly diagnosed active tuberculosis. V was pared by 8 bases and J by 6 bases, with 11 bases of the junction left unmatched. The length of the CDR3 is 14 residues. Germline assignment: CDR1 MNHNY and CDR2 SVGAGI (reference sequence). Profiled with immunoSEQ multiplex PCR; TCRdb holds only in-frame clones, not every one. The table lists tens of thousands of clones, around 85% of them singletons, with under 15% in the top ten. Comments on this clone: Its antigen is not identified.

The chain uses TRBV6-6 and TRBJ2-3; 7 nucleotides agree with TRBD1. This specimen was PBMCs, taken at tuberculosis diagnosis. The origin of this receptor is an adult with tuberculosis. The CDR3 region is CASQPGQWADTQYF. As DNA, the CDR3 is TGTGCCAGCCAACCGGGACAGTGGGCCGATACGCAGTATTTT.